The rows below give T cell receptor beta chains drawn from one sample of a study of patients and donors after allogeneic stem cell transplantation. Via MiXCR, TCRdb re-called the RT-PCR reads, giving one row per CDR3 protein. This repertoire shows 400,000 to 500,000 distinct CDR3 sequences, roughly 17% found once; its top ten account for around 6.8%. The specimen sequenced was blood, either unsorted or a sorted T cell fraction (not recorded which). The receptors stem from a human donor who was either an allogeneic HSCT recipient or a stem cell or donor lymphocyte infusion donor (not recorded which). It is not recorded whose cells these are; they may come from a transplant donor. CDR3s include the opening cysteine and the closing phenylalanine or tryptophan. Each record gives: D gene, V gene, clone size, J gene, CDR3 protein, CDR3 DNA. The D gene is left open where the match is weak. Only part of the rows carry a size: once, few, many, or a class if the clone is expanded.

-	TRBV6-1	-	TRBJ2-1	CASSVRPTRSAGEQFF	TGTGCCAGCAGCGTACGCCCGACTAGGTCCGCAGGTGAGCAGTTCTTC
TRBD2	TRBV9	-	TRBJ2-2	CASSVRPRREGSGELFF	TGTGCCAGCAGCGTAAGGCCTAGACGGGAGGGCTCCGGGGAGCTGTTTTTT
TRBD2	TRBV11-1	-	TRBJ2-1	CASSLRSLRLAGDPNNEQFF	TGTGCCAGCAGCTTAAGATCTCTAAGGCTGGCGGGAGACCCCAACAATGAGCAGTTCTTC
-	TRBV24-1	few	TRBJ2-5	CATSDFPAQQKETQYF	TGTGCCACCAGTGATTTCCCAGCACAGCAAAAAGAGACCCAGTACTTC
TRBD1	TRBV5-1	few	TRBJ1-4	CASSQGEVGEKLFF	TGCGCCAGCAGCCAGGGGGAAGTAGGGGAAAAACTGTTTTTT
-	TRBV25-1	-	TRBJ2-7	CASMKSTAAYEQYF	TGTGCCAGCATGAAGTCGACAGCCGCCTACGAGCAGTACTTC
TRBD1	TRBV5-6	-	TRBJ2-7	CASSKGQGAFYEQYF	TGTGCCAGCAGCAAAGGACAGGGGGCTTTCTACGAGCAGTACTTC
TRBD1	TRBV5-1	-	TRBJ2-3	CASSFGQGFTDTQYF	TGCGCCAGCAGCTTTGGACAGGGCTTCACAGATACGCAGTATTTT
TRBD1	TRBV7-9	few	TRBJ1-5	CASSSGQGVQPQHF	TGTGCCAGCAGCTCCGGACAGGGGGTCCAGCCCCAGCATTTT
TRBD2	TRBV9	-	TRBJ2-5	CASSVGLAEGRETQYF	TGTGCCAGCAGCGTAGGGCTAGCGGAGGGGCGGGAGACCCAGTACTTC
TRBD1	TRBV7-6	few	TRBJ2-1	CASSFERTGGRNEQFF	TGTGCCAGCAGCTTCGAGAGGACAGGTGGTCGGAATGAGCAGTTCTTC
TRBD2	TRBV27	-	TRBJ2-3	CASSFGGRVADTQYF	TGTGCCAGCAGTTTTGGCGGGAGAGTGGCAGATACGCAGTATTTT
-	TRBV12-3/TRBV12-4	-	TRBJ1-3	CASSSGRTTGNTIYF	TGTGCCAGCAGTTCTGGACGGACCACTGGAAACACCATATATTTT
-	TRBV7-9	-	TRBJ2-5	CASSLSGTVDQETQYF	TGTGCCAGCAGCTTATCCGGGACTGTAGACCAAGAGACCCAGTACTTC
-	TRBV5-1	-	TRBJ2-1	CASSIFDSANEQFF	TGCGCCAGCAGCATTTTCGACAGCGCCAATGAGCAGTTCTTC
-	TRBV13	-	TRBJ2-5	CASSPNPGRRQETQYF	TGTGCCAGCAGCCCGAATCCGGGACGGAGGCAAGAGACCCAGTACTTC
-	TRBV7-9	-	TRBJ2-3	CASTPLRGARTDTQYF	TGTGCCAGCACCCCCCTAAGAGGAGCACGCACAGATACGCAGTATTTT
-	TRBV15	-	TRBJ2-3	CATSRADTQYF	TGTGCCACCAGCAGAGCAGATACGCAGTATTTT
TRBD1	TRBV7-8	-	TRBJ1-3	CASSFGRGRGNTIYF	TGTGCCAGCAGCTTTGGCAGGGGGCGCGGAAACACCATATATTTT
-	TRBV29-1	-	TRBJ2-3	CSVSTIFLGFSTDTQYF	TGCAGCGTTTCAACTATCTTCTTGGGGTTTTCCACAGATACGCAGTATTTT
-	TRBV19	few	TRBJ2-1	CASSRQGGNEQFF	TGTGCCAGTAGTAGGCAGGGTGGCAATGAGCAGTTCTTC
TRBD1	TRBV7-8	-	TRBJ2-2	CASSALQGAGELFF	TGTGCCAGCAGCGCCCTACAGGGGGCCGGGGAGCTGTTTTTT
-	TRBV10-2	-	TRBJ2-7	CASCEPGLLYEQYF	TGCGCCAGTTGCGAACCGGGCCTGCTCTACGAGCAGTACTTC
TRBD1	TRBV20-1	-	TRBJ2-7	CSARDLFRDSYF	TGCAGTGCTAGAGACTTGTTCCGGGACAGTTACTTC
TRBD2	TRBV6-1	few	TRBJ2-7	CASREGTSGGYEQYF	TGTGCCAGCAGGGAGGGGACTAGCGGGGGATACGAGCAGTACTTC
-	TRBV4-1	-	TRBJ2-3	CASSQGGLADTQYF	TGCGCCAGCAGCCAGGGGGGCCTGGCAGATACGCAGTATTTT
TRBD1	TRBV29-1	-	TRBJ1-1	CSVNGQDLVTEAFF	TGCAGCGTTAACGGACAGGATCTTGTCACTGAAGCTTTCTTT